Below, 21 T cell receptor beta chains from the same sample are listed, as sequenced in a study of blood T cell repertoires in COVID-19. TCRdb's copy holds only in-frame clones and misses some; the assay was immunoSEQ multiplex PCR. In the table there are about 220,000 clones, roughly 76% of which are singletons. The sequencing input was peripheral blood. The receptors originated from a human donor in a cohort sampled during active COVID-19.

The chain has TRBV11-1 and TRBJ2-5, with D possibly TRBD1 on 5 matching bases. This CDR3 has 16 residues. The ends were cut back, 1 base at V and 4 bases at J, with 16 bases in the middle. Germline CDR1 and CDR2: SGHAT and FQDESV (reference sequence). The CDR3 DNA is TGTGCCAGCAGCTTAGGTTCAGGGCCCCAACCAGAGACCCAGTACTTC. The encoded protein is CASSLGSGPQPETQYF.

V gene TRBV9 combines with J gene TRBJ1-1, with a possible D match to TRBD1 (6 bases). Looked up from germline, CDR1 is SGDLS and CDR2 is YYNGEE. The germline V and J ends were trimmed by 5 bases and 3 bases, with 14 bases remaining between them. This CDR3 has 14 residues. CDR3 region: CASSSRGVDTEAFF. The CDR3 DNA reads TGTGCCAGCAGTAGCAGGGGTGTGGACACTGAAGCTTTCTTT.

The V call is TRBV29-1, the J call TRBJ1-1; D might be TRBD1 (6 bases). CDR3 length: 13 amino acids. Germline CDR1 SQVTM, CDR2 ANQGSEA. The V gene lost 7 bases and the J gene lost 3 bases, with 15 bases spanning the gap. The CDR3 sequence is CSGGEQGYTEAFF. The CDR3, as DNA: TGCAGCGGGGGAGAACAGGGTTACACTGAAGCTTTCTTT.

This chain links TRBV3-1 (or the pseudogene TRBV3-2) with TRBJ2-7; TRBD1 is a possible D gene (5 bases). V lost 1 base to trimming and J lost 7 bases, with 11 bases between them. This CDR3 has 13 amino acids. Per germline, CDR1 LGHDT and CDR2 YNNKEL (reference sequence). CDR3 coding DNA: TGTGCCAGCAGCCAAGCCAGGGCAGGGGAGCAGTACTTC. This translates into CASSQARAGEQYF.

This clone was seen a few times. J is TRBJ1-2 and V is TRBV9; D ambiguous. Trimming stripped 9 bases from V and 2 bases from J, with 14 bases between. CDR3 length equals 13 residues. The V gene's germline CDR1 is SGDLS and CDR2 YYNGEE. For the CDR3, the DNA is TGTGCCACCTCAGCCGGGGAAAACTATGGCTACACCTTC. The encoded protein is CATSAGENYGYTF.

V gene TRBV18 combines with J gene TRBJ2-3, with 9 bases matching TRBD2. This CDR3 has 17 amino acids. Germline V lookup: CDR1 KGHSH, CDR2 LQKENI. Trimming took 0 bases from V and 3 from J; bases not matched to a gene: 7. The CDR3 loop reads CASSPPVGGRGTDTQYF. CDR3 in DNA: TGTGCCAGCTCACCACCGGTTGGCGGGAGGGGAACAGATACGCAGTATTTT.

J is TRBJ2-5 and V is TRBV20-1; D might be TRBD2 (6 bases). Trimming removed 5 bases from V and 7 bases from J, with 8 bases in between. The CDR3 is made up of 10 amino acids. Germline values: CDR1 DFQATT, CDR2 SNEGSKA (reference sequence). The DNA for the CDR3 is TGCAGTGCTGTGCGGGGGACCCAGTACTTC. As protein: CSAVRGTQYF.

CDR3 residues: CASSLSSDTQYF. CDR3 coding DNA: TGTGCCAGCAGCCTTTCTTCAGATACGCAGTATTTT. The rearrangement joins TRBV7-9 to TRBJ2-3; the D is unclear. V shed 5 bases and J shed 4 bases, with 7 bases lying between them. Germline loops: CDR1 SEHNR, CDR2 FQNEAQ (reference sequence). The CDR3 is 12 amino acids.

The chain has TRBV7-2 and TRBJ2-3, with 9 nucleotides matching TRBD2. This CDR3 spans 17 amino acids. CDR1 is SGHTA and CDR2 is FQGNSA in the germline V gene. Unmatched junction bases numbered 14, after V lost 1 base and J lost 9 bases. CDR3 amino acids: CASSLVSGRISTGTQYF. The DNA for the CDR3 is TGTGCCAGCAGCTTAGTGAGCGGGAGGATTAGCACGGGGACGCAGTATTTT.

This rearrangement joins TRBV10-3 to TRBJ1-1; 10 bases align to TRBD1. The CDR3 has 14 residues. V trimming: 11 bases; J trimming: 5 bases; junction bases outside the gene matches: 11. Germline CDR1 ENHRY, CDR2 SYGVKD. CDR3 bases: TGTGCCGTCCTAAGACAGGGGGCACGGACTGAAGCTTTCTTT. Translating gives CAVLRQGARTEAFF.

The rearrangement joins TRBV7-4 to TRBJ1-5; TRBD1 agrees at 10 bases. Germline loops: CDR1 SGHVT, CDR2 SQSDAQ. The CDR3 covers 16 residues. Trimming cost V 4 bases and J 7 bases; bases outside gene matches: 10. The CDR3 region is CASSWTGQGRRQPQHF. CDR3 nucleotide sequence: TGTGCCAGCAGCTGGACGGGACAGGGGAGAAGGCAGCCCCAGCATTTT. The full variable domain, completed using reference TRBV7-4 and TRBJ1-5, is GAGVSQSPRYKVAKRGRDVALRCDSISGHVTLYWYRQTLGQGSEVLTYSQSDAQRDKSGRPSGRFSAERPERSVSTLKIQRTEQGDSAVYLCASSWTGQGRRQPQHFGDGTRLSIL.

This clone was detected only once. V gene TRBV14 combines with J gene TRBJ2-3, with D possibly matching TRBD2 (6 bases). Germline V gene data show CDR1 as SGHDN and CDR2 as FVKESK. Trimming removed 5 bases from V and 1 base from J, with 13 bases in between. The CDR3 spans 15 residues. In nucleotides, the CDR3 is TGTGCCAGCAGCGACGGGACTTCTCGCACAGATACGCAGTATTTT. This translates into CASSDGTSRTDTQYF.

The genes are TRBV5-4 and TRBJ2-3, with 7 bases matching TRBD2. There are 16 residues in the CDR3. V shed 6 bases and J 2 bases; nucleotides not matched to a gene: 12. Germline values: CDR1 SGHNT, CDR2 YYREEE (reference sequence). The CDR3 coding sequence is TGTGCCAGCACCACGGGGGGTGGGGGGTTCACAGATACGCAGTATTTT. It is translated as CASTTGGGGFTDTQYF.

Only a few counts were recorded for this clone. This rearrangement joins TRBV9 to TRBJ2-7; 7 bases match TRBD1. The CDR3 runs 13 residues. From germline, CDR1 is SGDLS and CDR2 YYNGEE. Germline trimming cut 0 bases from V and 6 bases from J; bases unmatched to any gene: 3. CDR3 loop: CASSVATGSEQYF. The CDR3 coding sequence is TGTGCCAGCAGCGTAGCGACAGGGTCCGAGCAGTACTTC.

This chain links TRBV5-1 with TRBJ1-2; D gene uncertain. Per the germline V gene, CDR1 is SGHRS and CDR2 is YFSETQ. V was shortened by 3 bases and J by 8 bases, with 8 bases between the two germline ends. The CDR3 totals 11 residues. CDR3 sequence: CASSSSWGYTF. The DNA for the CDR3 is TGCGCCAGCAGCTCCAGTTGGGGCTACACCTTC.

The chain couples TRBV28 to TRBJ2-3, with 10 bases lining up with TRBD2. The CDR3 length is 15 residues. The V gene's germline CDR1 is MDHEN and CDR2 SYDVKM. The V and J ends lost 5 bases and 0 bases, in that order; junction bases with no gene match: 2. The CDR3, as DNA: TGTGCCAGCAGTACTAGCGGGGCTAGCACAGATACGCAGTATTTT. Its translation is CASSTSGASTDTQYF.

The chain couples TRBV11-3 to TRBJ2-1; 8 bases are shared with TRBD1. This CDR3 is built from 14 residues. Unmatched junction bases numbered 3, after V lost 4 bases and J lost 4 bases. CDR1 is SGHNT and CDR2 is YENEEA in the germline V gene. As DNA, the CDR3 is TGTGCCAGCAGCTCCGGGACAGGTTACAATGAGCAGTTCTTC. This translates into CASSSGTGYNEQFF.

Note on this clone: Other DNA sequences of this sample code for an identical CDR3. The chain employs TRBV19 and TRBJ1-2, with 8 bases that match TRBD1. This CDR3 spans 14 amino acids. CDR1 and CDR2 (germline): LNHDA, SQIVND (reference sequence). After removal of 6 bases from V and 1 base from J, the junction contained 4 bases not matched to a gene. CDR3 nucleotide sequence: TGTGCCAGTAGAAGACAGGGGAATAACTATGGCTACACCTTC. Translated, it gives CASRRQGNNYGYTF.

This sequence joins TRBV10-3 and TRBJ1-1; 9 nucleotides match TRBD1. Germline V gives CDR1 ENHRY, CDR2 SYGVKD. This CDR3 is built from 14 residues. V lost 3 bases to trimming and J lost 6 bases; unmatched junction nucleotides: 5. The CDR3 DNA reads TGTGCCATCAGTGATACCGGGACAGGGCCTGAAGCTTTCTTT. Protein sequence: CAISDTGTGPEAFF.

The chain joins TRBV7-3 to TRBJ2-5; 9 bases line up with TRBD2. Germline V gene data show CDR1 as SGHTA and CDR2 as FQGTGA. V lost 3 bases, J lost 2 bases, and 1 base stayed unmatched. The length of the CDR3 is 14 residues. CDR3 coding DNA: TGTGCCAGCAGCTTCAGCGGGGGGCAAGAGACCCAGTACTTC. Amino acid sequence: CASSFSGGQETQYF.

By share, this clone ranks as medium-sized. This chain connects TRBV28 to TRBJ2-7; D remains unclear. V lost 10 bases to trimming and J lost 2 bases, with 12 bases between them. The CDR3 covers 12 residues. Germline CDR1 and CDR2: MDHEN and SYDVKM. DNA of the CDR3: TGTGCCACCCTGTCGTCGGCCTACGAGCAGTACTTC. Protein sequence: CATLSSAYEQYF.